The rows below give T cell receptor beta chains drawn from one sample of a study of blood T cell repertoires in COVID-19. Libraries were prepared by immunoSEQ multiplex PCR; TCRdb keeps only in-frame clonotypes and omits some of them. The sample lists roughly 200,000 clones, 80% to 90% seen once, with approximately 6.2% in the top ten. Sequencing used peripheral blood. The origin of the receptors is a man aged 55 to 69 who had recovered from COVID-19. Both conserved end residues are part of each CDR3. A D gene is named only where the DNA matches it firmly. Only some rows state a clone size, as once, few, many or a class for expanded clones.

CASSDRGTNTGELFF TGTGCCAGCTCCGACAGGGGGACGAACACCGGGGAGCTGTTTTTT TRBJ2-2 - TRBD1 TRBV18 15
CASSMVGGAGQPQHF TGTGCCAGTAGTATGGTAGGGGGGGCAGGGCAGCCCCAGCATTTT TRBJ1-5 - - TRBV19 15
CASSYNIPGNTIYF TGTGCCAGCAGTTACAACATTCCTGGAAACACCATATATTTT TRBJ1-3 - - TRBV6-2/TRBV6-3 14
CASRSGQGDQPQHF TGTGCCAGCAGAAGTGGGCAGGGGGATCAGCCCCAGCATTTT TRBJ1-5 - TRBD1 TRBV28 14
CASSYTRLEKLFF TGTGCCAGCAGTTATACTAGGCTTGAAAAACTGTTTTTT TRBJ1-4 - - TRBV27 13
CASRRTGQETQYF TGTGCCAGTAGAAGGACAGGCCAAGAGACCCAGTACTTC TRBJ2-5 once TRBD1 TRBV19 13
CASTPPGVGSNQPQHF TGTGCCAGTACCCCTCCAGGGGTGGGGAGCAATCAGCCCCAGCATTTT TRBJ1-5 - - TRBV19 16
CASSFAGIGGYTF TGTGCCAGCAGCTTTGCGGGAATCGGTGGCTACACCTTC TRBJ1-2 - - TRBV7-9 13
CATGGSGAPYEQYF TGTGCCACCGGTGGCAGCGGAGCTCCCTACGAGCAGTACTTC TRBJ2-7 - - TRBV15 14
CASSQLGQAQETQYF TGTGCCAGCAGCCAACTAGGACAGGCCCAAGAGACCCAGTACTTC TRBJ2-5 - TRBD1 TRBV5-6 15
CAWSVRQGNYGYTF TGTGCCTGGAGTGTAAGACAGGGGAACTATGGCTACACCTTC TRBJ1-2 once TRBD1 TRBV30 14
CASSLEGAQPQHF TGCGCCAGCAGCTTGGAAGGGGCTCAGCCCCAGCATTTT TRBJ1-5 once - TRBV5-1 13
CASSLGSGQGDTGELFF TGTGCCAGCAGCTTAGGATCGGGACAGGGGGACACCGGGGAGCTGTTTTTT TRBJ2-2 - TRBD1 TRBV11-2 17
CASWTDYSNQPQHF TGTGCCAGCTGGACAGATTATAGCAATCAGCCCCAGCATTTT TRBJ1-5 - - TRBV19 14
CASSLRGRVINEQFF TGTGCCAGCAGCTTAAGGGGGAGGGTAATCAATGAGCAGTTCTTC TRBJ2-1 once - TRBV7-6 15
CATSDARVTDTQYF TGTGCCACCAGTGATGCCAGGGTGACAGATACGCAGTATTTT TRBJ2-3 - - TRBV24-1 14
CAIGGQGGVDEQYF TGTGCCATCGGCGGGCAGGGAGGGGTGGACGAGCAGTACTTC TRBJ2-7 - TRBD2 TRBV10-3 14
CASSHQTSGDYNEQFF TGTGCCAGCAGCCATCAGACTAGCGGGGATTACAATGAGCAGTTCTTC TRBJ2-1 - TRBD2 TRBV9 16
CSASRAGGSEKLFF TGCAGTGCTAGTAGGGCAGGGGGGAGTGAAAAACTGTTTTTT TRBJ1-4 - TRBD1 TRBV20-1 14
CASSYSGDTQYF TGTGCCAGCAGCTACTCGGGAGATACGCAGTATTTT TRBJ2-3 - - TRBV11-3 12
CASYWDSNTGELFF TGTGCCAGCTATTGGGACTCGAACACCGGGGAGCTGTTTTTT TRBJ2-2 - - TRBV7-2 14
CASSLFGSGRQSYNEQFF TGCGCCAGCAGCCTTTTTGGTAGCGGGAGGCAAAGCTACAATGAGCAGTTCTTC TRBJ2-1 - TRBD2 TRBV5-1 18
CASSSPGTGQDTQYF TGCGCCAGCAGCTCCCCCGGGACAGGGCAAGATACGCAGTATTTT TRBJ2-3 - TRBD1 TRBV5-1 15
CATSDLYAELSGANTGELFF TGTGCCACCAGTGATTTGTACGCTGAACTCTCAGGTGCGAACACCGGGGAGCTGTTTTTT TRBJ2-2 once - TRBV24-1 20
CASRLAGDGEQFF TGTGCCAGCAGGCTAGCGGGGGACGGTGAGCAGTTCTTC TRBJ2-1 - TRBD2 TRBV6-5 13
CASSTGAQETQYF TGCGCCAGCAGCACAGGGGCCCAAGAGACCCAGTACTTC TRBJ2-5 - TRBD1 TRBV10-1 13
CASSGGNQPQHF TGTGCCAGCAGCGGGGGGAATCAGCCCCAGCATTTT TRBJ1-5 - - TRBV7-8 12
CASSLDGSGSYEQYF TGTGCCAGCAGCCTGGACGGGTCGGGGTCCTACGAGCAGTACTTC TRBJ2-7 - - TRBV9 15
CASTLAGVDEKLFF TGTGCCAGCACGCTTGCAGGGGTGGATGAAAAACTGTTTTTT TRBJ1-4 - - TRBV6-5 14
CASSYSGGGYEQYF TGTGCCAGCAGTTACTCGGGGGGGGGCTACGAGCAGTACTTC TRBJ2-7 - TRBD2 TRBV6-5 14
CASKKQGASTGELFF TGTGCCAGCAAAAAACAGGGGGCCAGCACCGGGGAGCTGTTTTTT TRBJ2-2 - TRBD1 TRBV28 15
CAWSVVGGLDTQYF TGTGCCTGGAGTGTAGTGGGGGGGTTAGATACGCAGTATTTT TRBJ2-3 once TRBD2 TRBV30 14
CASRGPSGILGDTQYF TGTGCCAGCAGGGGACCTAGCGGGATTCTCGGAGATACGCAGTATTTT TRBJ2-3 - TRBD2 TRBV28 16
CASSLDRFTSGGDTQYF TGTGCCAGCAGCTTAGATCGATTTACCAGCGGGGGAGATACGCAGTATTTT TRBJ2-3 - TRBD2 TRBV11-2 17
CASSSGGEPQHF TGTGCCAGCAGTTCAGGGGGAGAGCCCCAGCATTTT TRBJ1-5 - TRBD1 TRBV2 12
CASSIGTGGLNTEAFF TGTGCCAGTAGTATAGGGACAGGGGGATTGAACACTGAAGCTTTCTTT TRBJ1-1 - TRBD1 TRBV19 16
CASSLLGTRNTEAFF TGTGCCAGCAGCCTCCTAGGGACAAGGAACACTGAAGCTTTCTTT TRBJ1-1 - - TRBV7-2 15
CASSESQGMNTEAFF TGTGCCAGCAGTGAAAGCCAGGGGATGAACACTGAAGCTTTCTTT TRBJ1-1 - - TRBV6-1 15
CASSQQSYRDMNTEAFF TGTGCCAGCAGCCAACAATCTTACAGGGACATGAACACTGAAGCTTTCTTT TRBJ1-1 - - TRBV3-1/TRBV3-2 17
CASSVVSGDSYEQYF TGTGCCAGCAGCGTAGTTAGCGGGGACTCCTACGAGCAGTACTTC TRBJ2-7 - TRBD2 TRBV9 15
CAISQLALDRDEQYF TGTGCCATCAGCCAACTAGCGCTGGATCGCGACGAGCAGTACTTC TRBJ2-7 - TRBD2 TRBV10-3 15
CASSYSGGEFF TGTGCCAGCAGTTACTCGGGGGGTGAGTTCTTC TRBJ2-1 - - TRBV6-5 11
CASSPPQMGTREQFF TGTGCCAGCTCACCCCCTCAAATGGGGACTCGGGAGCAGTTCTTC TRBJ2-1 - - TRBV18 15
CASSLLPGSNQPQHF TGTGCCAGCAGTCTTCTGCCAGGAAGCAATCAGCCCCAGCATTTT TRBJ1-5 - - TRBV7-2 15
CASSRPGQGAPGYTF TGTGCCAGCAGTAGACCGGGACAGGGGGCGCCGGGCTACACCTTC TRBJ1-2 - TRBD1 TRBV6-2/TRBV6-3 15
CAWRVPGGSGNTIYF TGTGCCTGGAGGGTTCCGGGGGGTTCTGGAAACACCATATATTTT TRBJ1-3 - - TRBV30 15
CASSQGTGGTEAFF TGCGCCAGCAGCCAGGGGACAGGGGGGACTGAAGCTTTCTTT TRBJ1-1 - TRBD1 TRBV5-1 14
CATSRGQESTDTQYF TGTGCCACCAGCAGAGGACAGGAAAGCACAGATACGCAGTATTTT TRBJ2-3 - - TRBV15 15
CASSLRAGAIEKLFF TGTGCCAGCAGCCTCAGGGCAGGGGCAATTGAAAAACTGTTTTTT TRBJ1-4 - - TRBV6-4 15
CATSYGQPQHF TGTGCCACCAGTTACGGTCAGCCCCAGCATTTT TRBJ1-5 - - TRBV24-1 11
CASRSGTGDTGELFF TGTGCCAGCAGATCCGGGACAGGGGACACCGGGGAGCTGTTTTTT TRBJ2-2 - TRBD1 TRBV7-3 15
CAWSGGSAGETNEKLFF TGTGCCTGGAGTGGAGGGTCGGCAGGCGAAACTAATGAAAAACTGTTTTTT TRBJ1-4 - - TRBV30 17
CASSLAAWRGTGTNTEAFF TGCGCCAGCAGCTTGGCGGCCTGGCGAGGGACAGGGACTAACACTGAAGCTTTCTTT TRBJ1-1 - TRBD1 TRBV5-1 19
CASSPDLETQYF TGCGCCAGCAGCCCGGACTTGGAGACCCAGTACTTC TRBJ2-5 - - TRBV5-1 12
CASSYRLGYTF TGTGCCAGCAGTTACAGGCTGGGCTACACCTTC TRBJ1-2 few - TRBV28 11